A few counts support the clone carrying this T cell receptor (beta chain). The authors prepared the TCRbeta library with unique molecular identifiers. TCRdb re-called the PCR reads through MiXCR, storing one row per CDR3 protein. This table has about 340,000 distinct CDR3 sequences, about a sixth appearing once. The data derive from a study of T-cell reconstitution after alpha-beta-depleted transplantation in children. V dropped 2 bases and J dropped 5 bases, with 18 bases sitting between them. This CDR3 spans 16 amino acids. CDR1 and CDR2 (germline): SGHAT, FQNNGV. This sample comprised PBMCs, mostly from graft donor cells, obtained 360 days after TCRalphabeta/CD19-depleted stem cell transplant. The clonotype was recovered from a male patient between 2 and 10 years old who had a stem cell transplant for acute lymphoblastic leukemia, so the T cells may come from the graft donor. The gene calls are TRBV11-2 and TRBJ2-5; weak D call: TRBD1 (5 bases). The DNA for the CDR3 is TGTGCCAGCAGCTTAAGGGGTACCGGCGTCGTGGAGACCCAGTACTTC. This sequence encodes CASSLRGTGVVETQYF.